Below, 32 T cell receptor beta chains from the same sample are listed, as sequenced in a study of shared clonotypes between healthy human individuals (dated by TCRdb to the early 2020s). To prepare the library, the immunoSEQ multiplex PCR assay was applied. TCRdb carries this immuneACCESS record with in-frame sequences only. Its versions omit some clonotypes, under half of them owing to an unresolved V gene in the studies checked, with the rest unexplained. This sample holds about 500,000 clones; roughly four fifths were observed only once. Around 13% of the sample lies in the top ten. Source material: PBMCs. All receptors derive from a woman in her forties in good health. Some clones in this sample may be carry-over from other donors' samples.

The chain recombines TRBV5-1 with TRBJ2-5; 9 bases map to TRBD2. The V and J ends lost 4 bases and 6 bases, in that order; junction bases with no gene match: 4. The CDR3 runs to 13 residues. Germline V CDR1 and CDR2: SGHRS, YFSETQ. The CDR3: CASSLTSGQTQYF. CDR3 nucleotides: TGCGCCAGCAGCCTGACTAGCGGCCAGACCCAGTACTTC. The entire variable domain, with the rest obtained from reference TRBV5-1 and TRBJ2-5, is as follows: KAGVTQTPRYLIKTRGQQVTLSCSPISGHRSVSWYQQTPGQGLQFLFEYFSETQRNKGNFPGRFSGRQFSNSRSEMNVSTLELGDSALYLCASSLTSGQTQYFGPGTRLLVL.

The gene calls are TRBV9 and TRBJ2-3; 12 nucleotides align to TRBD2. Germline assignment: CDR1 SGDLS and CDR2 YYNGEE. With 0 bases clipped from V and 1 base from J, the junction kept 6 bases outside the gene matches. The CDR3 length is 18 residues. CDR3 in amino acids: CASSVAASGRAGTDTQYF. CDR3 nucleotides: TGTGCCAGCAGCGTAGCGGCTAGCGGGAGGGCCGGCACAGATACGCAGTATTTT.

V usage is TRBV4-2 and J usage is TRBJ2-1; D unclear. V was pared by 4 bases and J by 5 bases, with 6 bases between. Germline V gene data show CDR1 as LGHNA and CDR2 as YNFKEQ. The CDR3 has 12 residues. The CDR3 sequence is CASSLLNNEQFF. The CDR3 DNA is TGTGCCAGCAGCCTACTCAACAATGAGCAGTTCTTC.

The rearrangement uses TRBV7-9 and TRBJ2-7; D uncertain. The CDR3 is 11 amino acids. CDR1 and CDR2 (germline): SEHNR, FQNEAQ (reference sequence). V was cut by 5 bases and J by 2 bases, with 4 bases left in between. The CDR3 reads CASSTAYEQYF. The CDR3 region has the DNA TGTGCCAGCAGCACAGCCTACGAGCAGTACTTC.

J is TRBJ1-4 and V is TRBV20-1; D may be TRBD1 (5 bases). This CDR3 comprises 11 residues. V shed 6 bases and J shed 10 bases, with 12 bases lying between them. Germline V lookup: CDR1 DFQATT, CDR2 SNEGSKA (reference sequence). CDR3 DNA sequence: TGCAGTGCAGGACCGAGGGGAAAACTGTTTTTT. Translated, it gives CSAGPRGKLFF.

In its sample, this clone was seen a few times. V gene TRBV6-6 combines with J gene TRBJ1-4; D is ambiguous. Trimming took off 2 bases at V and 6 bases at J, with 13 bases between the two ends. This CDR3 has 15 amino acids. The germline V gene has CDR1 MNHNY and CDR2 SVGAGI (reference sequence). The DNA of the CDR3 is TGTGCCAGCAGTTACGATGCAACGGTGGATGAAAAACTGTTTTTT. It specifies CASSYDATVDEKLFF.

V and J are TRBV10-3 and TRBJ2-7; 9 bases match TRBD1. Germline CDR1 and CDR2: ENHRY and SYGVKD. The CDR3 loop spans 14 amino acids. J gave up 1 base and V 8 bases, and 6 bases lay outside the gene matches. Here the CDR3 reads CAIGRDRESYEQYF. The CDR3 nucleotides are TGTGCCATCGGACGGGACAGGGAGTCCTACGAGCAGTACTTC.

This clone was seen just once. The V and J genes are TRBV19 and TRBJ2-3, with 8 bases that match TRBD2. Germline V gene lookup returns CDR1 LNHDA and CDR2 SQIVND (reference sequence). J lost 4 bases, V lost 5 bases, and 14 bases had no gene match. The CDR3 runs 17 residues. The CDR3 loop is CASSPGGGGRSPDTQYF. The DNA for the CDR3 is TGTGCCAGTAGTCCCGGGGGCGGCGGGAGGTCCCCAGATACGCAGTATTTT.

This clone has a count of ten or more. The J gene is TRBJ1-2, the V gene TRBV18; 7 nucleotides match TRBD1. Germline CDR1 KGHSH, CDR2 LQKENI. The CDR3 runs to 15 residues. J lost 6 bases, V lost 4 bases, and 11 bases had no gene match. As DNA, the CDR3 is TGTGCCAGCTCACGAATAACCGGGACAGAGAATGGCTACACCTTC. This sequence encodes CASSRITGTENGYTF.

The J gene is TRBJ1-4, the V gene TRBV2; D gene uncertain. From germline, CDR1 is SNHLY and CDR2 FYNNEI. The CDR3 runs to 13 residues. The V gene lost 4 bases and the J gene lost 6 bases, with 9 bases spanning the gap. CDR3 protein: CASSVRPYEKLFF. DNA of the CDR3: TGTGCCAGCAGTGTTAGGCCGTATGAAAAACTGTTTTTT.

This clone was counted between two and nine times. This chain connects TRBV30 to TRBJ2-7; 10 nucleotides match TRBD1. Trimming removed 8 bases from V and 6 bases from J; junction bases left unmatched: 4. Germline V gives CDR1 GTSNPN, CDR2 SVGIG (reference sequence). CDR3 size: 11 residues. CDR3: CAGDRGAEQYF. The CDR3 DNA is TGTGCCGGGGACAGGGGTGCCGAGCAGTACTTC.

The CDR3 nucleotides are TGTGCCTCCTCGATCGGCGGTATTCCCTACGAGCAGTACTTC. It specifies CASSIGGIPYEQYF. The gene calls are TRBV6-5 and TRBJ2-7; D not resolved. Germline V gene sequence: CDR1 MNHEY, CDR2 SVGAGI. The CDR3 has 14 amino acids. V was cut by 11 bases and J by 2 bases, with 19 bases left in between.

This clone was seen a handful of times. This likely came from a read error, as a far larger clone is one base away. Here the CDR3 DNA reads TGCAGCGTTGAGGGCGGCGGGAACATTGAAGCTTTCTTT. Translated, it gives CSVEGGGNIEAFF. The V gene is TRBV29-1, the J gene TRBJ1-1; D is undetermined. The CDR3 totals 13 residues. CDR1 is SQVTM, CDR2 ANQGSEA, per germline.

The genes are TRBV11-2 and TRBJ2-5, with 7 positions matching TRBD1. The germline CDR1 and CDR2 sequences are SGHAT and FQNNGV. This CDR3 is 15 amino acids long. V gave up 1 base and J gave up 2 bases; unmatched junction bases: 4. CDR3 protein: CASSLGPGQQETQYF. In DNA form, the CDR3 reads TGTGCCAGCAGCTTAGGCCCGGGACAGCAAGAGACCCAGTACTTC.

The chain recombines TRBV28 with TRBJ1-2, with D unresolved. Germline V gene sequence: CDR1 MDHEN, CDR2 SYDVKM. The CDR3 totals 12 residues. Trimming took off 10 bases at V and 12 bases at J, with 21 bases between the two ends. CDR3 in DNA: TGTGCCACAGGTAGCCCCACGGTGTCCCACACCTTC. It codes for CATGSPTVSHTF.

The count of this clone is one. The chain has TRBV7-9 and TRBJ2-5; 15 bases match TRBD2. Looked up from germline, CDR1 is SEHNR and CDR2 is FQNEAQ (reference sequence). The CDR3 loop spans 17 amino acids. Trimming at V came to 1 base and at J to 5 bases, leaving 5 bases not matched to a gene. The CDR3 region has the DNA TGTGCCAGCAGCTTAGGACTGGGACTAGCGGGAGGTGAGACCCAGTACTTC. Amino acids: CASSLGLGLAGGETQYF.

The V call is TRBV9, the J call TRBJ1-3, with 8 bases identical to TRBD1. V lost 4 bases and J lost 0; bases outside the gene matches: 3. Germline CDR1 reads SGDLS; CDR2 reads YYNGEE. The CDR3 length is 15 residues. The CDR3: CASSRGQGSGNTIYF. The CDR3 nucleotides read TGTGCCAGCAGCCGAGGACAGGGCTCTGGAAACACCATATATTTT.

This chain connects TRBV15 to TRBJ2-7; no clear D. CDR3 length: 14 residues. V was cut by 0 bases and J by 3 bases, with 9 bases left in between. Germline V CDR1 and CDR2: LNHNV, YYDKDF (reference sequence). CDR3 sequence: CATSRDSAVYEQYF. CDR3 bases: TGTGCCACCAGCAGAGATAGTGCCGTCTACGAGCAGTACTTC.

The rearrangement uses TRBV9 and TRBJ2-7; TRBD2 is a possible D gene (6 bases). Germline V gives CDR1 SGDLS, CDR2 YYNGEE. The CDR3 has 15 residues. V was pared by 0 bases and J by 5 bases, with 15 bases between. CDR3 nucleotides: TGTGCCAGCAGCGTAGGAAGATTCGGGAGTAACGAGCAGTACTTC. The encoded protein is CASSVGRFGSNEQYF.

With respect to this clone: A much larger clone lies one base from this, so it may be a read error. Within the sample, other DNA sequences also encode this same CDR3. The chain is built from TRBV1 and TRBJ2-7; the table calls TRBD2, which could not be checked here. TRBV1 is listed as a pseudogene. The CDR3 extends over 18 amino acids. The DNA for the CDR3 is TGCACCAGCAGCCAAGAGGCACTAGCGGGGGATCAACCTTACGAGCAGTACTTC. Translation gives CTSSQEALAGDQPYEQYF.

This chain's CDR3 is CASSLTPGRYGYTF. The CDR3 DNA sequence: TGTGCCAGCAGCTTAACTCCCGGACGGTATGGCTACACCTTC. This sequence joins TRBV7-3 and TRBJ1-2; D is unresolved. V was shortened by 0 bases and J by 5 bases, with 10 bases between the two germline ends. There are 14 residues in the CDR3. Per the germline V gene, CDR1 is SGHTA and CDR2 is FQGTGA.

The CDR3 region is CASSSPEGASYNEQFF. DNA of the CDR3: TGTGCCAGCAGCTCCCCAGAAGGGGCTTCCTACAATGAGCAGTTCTTC. The V gene is TRBV7-9, the J gene TRBJ2-1; the D gene is possibly TRBD1 (5 bases). The CDR3 is made up of 16 amino acids. Germline V gene data show CDR1 as SEHNR and CDR2 as FQNEAQ (reference sequence). V lost 4 bases and J lost 1, with 14 bases in between. Looking up the rest from reference TRBV7-9 and TRBJ2-1 gives the full variable domain: DTGVSQNPRHKITKRGQNVTFRCDPISEHNRLYWYRQTLGQGPEFLTYFQNEAQLEKSRLLSDRFSAERPKGSFSTLEIQRTEQGDSAMYLCASSSPEGASYNEQFFGPGTRLTVL.

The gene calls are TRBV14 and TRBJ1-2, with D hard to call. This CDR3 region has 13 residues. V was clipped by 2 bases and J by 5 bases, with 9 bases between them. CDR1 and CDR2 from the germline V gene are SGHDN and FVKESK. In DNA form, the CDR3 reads TGTGCCAGCAGCCAACACGTTGCTTATGGCTACACCTTC. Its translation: CASSQHVAYGYTF.

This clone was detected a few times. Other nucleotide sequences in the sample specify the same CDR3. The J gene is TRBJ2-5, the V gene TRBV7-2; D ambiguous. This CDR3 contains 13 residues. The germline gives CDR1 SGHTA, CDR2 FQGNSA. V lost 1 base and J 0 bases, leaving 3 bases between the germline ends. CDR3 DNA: TGTGCCAGCAGCTTAGGCTACCAAGAGACCCAGTACTTC. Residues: CASSLGYQETQYF.

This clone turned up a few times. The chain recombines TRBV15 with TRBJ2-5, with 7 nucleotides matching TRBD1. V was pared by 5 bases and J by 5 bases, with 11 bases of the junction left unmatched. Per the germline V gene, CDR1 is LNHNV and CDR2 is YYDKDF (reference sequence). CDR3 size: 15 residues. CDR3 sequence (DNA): TGTGCCACCAGCTCCAACAGGGGCCATGTCGAGACCCAGTACTTC. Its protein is CATSSNRGHVETQYF.

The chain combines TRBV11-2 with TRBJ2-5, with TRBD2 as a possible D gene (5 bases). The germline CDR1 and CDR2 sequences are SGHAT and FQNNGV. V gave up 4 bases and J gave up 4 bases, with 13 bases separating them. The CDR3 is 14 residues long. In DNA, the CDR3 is TGTGCCAGCAGCTCAGAGGGCCTAGGAGAGACCCAGTACTTC. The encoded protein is CASSSEGLGETQYF.

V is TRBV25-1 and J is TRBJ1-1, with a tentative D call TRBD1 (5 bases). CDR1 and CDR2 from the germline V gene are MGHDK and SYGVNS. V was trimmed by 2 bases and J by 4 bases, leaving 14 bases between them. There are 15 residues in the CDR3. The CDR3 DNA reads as TGTGCCAGCAGTGAAACCCGGGGGTTGGCCACTGAAGCTTTCTTT. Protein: CASSETRGLATEAFF.

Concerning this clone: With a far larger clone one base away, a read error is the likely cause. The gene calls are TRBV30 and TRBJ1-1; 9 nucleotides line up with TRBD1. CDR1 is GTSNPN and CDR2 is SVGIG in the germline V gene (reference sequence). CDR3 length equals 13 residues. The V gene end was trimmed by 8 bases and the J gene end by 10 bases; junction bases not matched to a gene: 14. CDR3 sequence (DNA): TGTGCCCGAAACGCACAGGGGGCGTCTGGAGCTTTCTTT. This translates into CARNAQGASGAFF.

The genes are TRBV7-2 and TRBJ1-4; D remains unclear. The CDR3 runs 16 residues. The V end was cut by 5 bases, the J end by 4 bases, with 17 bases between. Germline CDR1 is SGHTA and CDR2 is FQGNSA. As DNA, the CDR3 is TGTGCCAGCAGCCCCTGGCGCGGACGAAATAATGAAAAACTGTTTTTT. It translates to CASSPWRGRNNEKLFF.

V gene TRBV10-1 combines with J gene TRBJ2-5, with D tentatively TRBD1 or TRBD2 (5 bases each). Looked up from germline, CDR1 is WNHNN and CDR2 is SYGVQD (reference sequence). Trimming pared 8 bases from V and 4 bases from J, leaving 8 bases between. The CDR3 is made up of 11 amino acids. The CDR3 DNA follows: TGCGCCAGCCGGGGACCAGAGACCCAGTACTTC. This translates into CASRGPETQYF.

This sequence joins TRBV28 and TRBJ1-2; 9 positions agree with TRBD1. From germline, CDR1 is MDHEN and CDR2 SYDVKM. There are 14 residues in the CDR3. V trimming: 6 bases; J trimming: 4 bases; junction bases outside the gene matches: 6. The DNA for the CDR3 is TGTGCCAGCAGCCGGGGACAGGGACGCTATGGCTACACCTTC. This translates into CASSRGQGRYGYTF.

CDR3 sequence (DNA): TGTGCCAGCAGTAAACAGGGCAACACTGAAGCTTTCTTT. This translates into CASSKQGNTEAFF. V usage is TRBV2 and J usage is TRBJ1-1; D is perhaps TRBD1 (6 bases). V was trimmed by 5 bases and J by 2 bases, leaving 9 bases between them. The length of the CDR3 is 13 residues. The germline gives CDR1 SNHLY, CDR2 FYNNEI.